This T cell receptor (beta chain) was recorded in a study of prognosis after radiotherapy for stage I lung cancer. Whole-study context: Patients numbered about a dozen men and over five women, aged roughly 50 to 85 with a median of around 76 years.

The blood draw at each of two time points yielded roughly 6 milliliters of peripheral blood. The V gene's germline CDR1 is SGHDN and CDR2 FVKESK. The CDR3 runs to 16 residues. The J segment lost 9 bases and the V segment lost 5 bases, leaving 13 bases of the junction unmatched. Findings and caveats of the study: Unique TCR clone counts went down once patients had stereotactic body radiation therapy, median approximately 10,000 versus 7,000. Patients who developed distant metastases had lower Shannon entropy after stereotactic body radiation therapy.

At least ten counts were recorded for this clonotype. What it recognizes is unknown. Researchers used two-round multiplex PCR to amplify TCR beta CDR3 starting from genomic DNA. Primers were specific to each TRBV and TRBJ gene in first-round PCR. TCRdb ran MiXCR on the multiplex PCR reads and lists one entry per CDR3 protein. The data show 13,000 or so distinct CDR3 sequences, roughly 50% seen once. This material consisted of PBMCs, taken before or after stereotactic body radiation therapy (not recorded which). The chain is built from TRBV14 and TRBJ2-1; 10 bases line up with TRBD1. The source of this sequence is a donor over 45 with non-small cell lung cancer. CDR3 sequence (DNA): TGTGCCAGCAGCAAAGGGACAGGGGCGAAGGTGGGTGAGCAGTTCTTC. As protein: CASSKGTGAKVGEQFF.